This entry lists 11 T cell receptor beta chains sequenced from one sample in a study of CD8 T cells in ankylosing spondylitis. TCRdb recomputed calls from the 5' RACE reads with MiXCR, one row per CDR3 protein. The sample consists of over 100,000 distinct CDR3 sequences, over 6.5% of them appearing once. Sequenced sample: blood, either unsorted or a sorted T cell fraction (not recorded which). The source is a male donor with ankylosing spondylitis or in good health (not recorded which).

This clonotype occurred many times. The gene calls are TRBV7-8 and TRBJ2-1, with 10 bases matching TRBD2. Germline CDR1 and CDR2: SGHVS and FQNEAQ. V was clipped by 2 bases and J by 1 base; unmatched bases: 5. This CDR3 has 17 residues. As DNA, the CDR3 is TGTGCCAGCAGCTTATCACTAGCGGGACCATCCTACAATGAGCAGTTCTTC. Amino acids: CASSLSLAGPSYNEQFF.

This clonotype was found many times. The rearrangement joins TRBV13 to TRBJ2-1; no definite D call. V lost 3 bases and J lost 8, with 14 bases in between. The CDR3 has 14 residues. The germline CDR1 and CDR2 sequences are PRHDT and FYEKMQ (reference sequence). CDR3 in DNA: TGTGCCAGCAGCTTCGGTGCTGGTTACGATGAGCAGTTCTTC. Protein sequence: CASSFGAGYDEQFF.

This clonotype was observed at least ten times. V and J are TRBV3-1 and TRBJ2-1; 12 bases match TRBD2. The V segment lost 0 bases and the J segment 9 bases; nucleotides outside the gene matches: 9. The CDR3 totals 17 residues. Germline CDR1 LGHDT, CDR2 YNNKEL (reference sequence). The chain's CDR3 is CASSQDPRLAGVGEQFF. CDR3 coding DNA: TGTGCCAGCAGCCAAGATCCCAGACTAGCGGGGGTGGGTGAGCAGTTCTTC.

This clonotype was seen repeatedly, ten times or more. J is TRBJ2-1 and V is TRBV5-1; a weak D match, TRBD1 (5 bases). CDR3 length: 15 residues. Trimming removed 4 bases at V and 0 bases at J, with 11 bases between. The germline CDR1 and CDR2 sequences are SGHRS and YFSETQ. The DNA of the CDR3 is TGCGCCAGCAGCCCGGACATCAGCTCCTACAATGAGCAGTTCTTC. Its translation: CASSPDISSYNEQFF. Complete variable domain (other parts from reference TRBV5-1 and TRBJ2-1): KAGVTQTPRYLIKTRGQQVTLSCSPISGHRSVSWYQQTPGQGLQFLFEYFSETQRNKGNFPGRFSGRQFSNSRSEMNVSTLELGDSALYLCASSPDISSYNEQFFGPGTRLTVL.

The table lists this clonotype with a few counts. V usage is TRBV5-1 and J usage is TRBJ1-5, with D possibly TRBD1 on 5 matching bases. Trimming shortened V by 5 bases and J by 6 bases, and 12 bases separated the two germline ends. The germline gives CDR1 SGHRS, CDR2 YFSETQ. This CDR3 region has 13 residues. In DNA form, the CDR3 reads TGCGCCAGCAGACAGGAGCCGGGTCAGCCCCAGCATTTT. This translates into CASRQEPGQPQHF.

The sample holds many counts of this clonotype. The chain couples TRBV7-9 to TRBJ1-2; D remains unclear. Germline V gene lookup returns CDR1 SEHNR and CDR2 FQNEAQ (reference sequence). Deletions cut 5 bases from V and 4 bases from J, with 11 bases between. This CDR3 has 13 amino acids. The CDR3 is CASSPEQLYGYTF. The CDR3 DNA reads TGTGCCAGCAGCCCGGAGCAGCTCTATGGCTACACCTTC.

The sample holds many counts of this clonotype. The chain combines TRBV20-1 with TRBJ2-2; D call uncertain. Germline-derived CDR1 and CDR2 are DFQATT and SNEGSKA (reference sequence). The CDR3 runs to 12 residues. V was pared by 5 bases and J by 3 bases, with 7 bases between. The CDR3 is CSAPPDTGELFF. CDR3 coding DNA: TGCAGTGCTCCACCGGACACCGGGGAGCTGTTTTTT.

Only a few counts were recorded for this clonotype. V gene TRBV12-3 or TRBV12-4 combines with J gene TRBJ2-1; no clear D. Trimming took off 2 bases at V and 5 bases at J, with 13 bases between the two ends. The CDR3 consists of 15 residues. DNA of the CDR3: TGTGCCAGCAGTTTAATGGGCCCCACCAACAATGAGCAGTTCTTC. This sequence encodes CASSLMGPTNNEQFF.

This clonotype was seen at least ten times. The chain has TRBV6-1 and TRBJ1-4; D is perhaps TRBD1 (6 bases). Germline assignment: CDR1 MNHNS and CDR2 SASEGT. Trimming stripped 2 bases from V and 8 bases from J, with 9 bases between. The CDR3 spans 13 residues. DNA for the CDR3: TGTGCCAGCAGTGAACAGGGGAGCGAAAAACTGTTTTTT. Amino acid sequence: CASSEQGSEKLFF.

This clonotype was found a few times. This chain connects TRBV5-1 to TRBJ2-1; 8 nucleotides align to TRBD1. Trimming at V came to 6 bases and at J to 5 bases, leaving 13 bases not matched to a gene. The CDR3 is 16 residues long. The germline V gene encodes CDR1 SGHRS and CDR2 YFSETQ. The CDR3 sequence: CASKETPDRVDNEQFF. The CDR3 DNA is TGCGCCAGCAAAGAAACCCCGGACAGGGTGGACAATGAGCAGTTCTTC.

This clonotype was recorded many times. The J gene is TRBJ1-2, the V gene TRBV4-1; 7 positions agree with TRBD1. Germline V gene sequence: CDR1 MGHRA, CDR2 YSYEKL. The CDR3 contains 15 residues. V lost 4 bases, J lost 1 base, and 6 bases stayed unmatched. CDR3 bases: TGCGCCAGCAGCCGCCAGACAGGGATTAACTATGGCTACACCTTC. This codes for CASSRQTGINYGYTF.